These T cell receptor beta chains were read from a single sample in a study of T cell clones after liver transplantation. TCRdb's copy holds only in-frame clones and misses some; the assay was immunoSEQ multiplex PCR. The sample holds roughly 5,100 clones; 25% to 35% are singletons and the top ten take about 4.9%. No antigen has been assigned to these receptors. The sample taken for sequencing was CD4+ T cells from cultured PBMCs. The receptors shown here come from a human patient who received a liver transplant. The graft donor may have contributed some T cells. CDR3s include the opening cysteine and the closing phenylalanine or tryptophan. The D gene is left open where the match is weak. Clone size is not always given. Where it is, it says once, few, many or a class for expanded clones.

>TRBV11-3|-|-|TRBJ2-5
CASSLNLRETQYF
TGTGCCAGCAGCTTAAACCTACGGGAGACCCAGTACTTC
>TRBV4-3|-|TRBD2|TRBJ2-7
CASSLKAGANYEQYF
TGCGCCAGCAGCCTTAAAGCGGGAGCCAACTACGAGCAGTACTTC
>TRBV7-2|-|-|TRBJ1-4
CASSLARSNEKLFF
TGTGCCAGCAGCTTAGCCCGGTCTAATGAAAAACTGTTTTTT
>TRBV5-1|medium-sized|TRBD1|TRBJ2-7
CASSFATGNSYEQYF
TGCGCCAGCAGCTTTGCGACAGGGAACTCCTACGAGCAGTACTTC
>TRBV28|-|TRBD1|TRBJ1-5
CASSLRPWTGSGNQPQHF
TGTGCCAGCAGTTTACGCCCCTGGACAGGGAGTGGCAATCAGCCCCAGCATTTT
>TRBV28|-|-|TRBJ1-1
CATLIAVTEAFF
TGTGCCACCCTGATCGCGGTCACTGAAGCTTTCTTT
>TRBV19|few|-|TRBJ1-3
CASSRNRDTGNTIYF
TGTGCCAGTAGTCGAAACAGGGATACTGGAAACACCATATATTTT
>TRBV5-1|-|-|TRBJ2-5
CASSSTGTKETQYF
TGCGCCAGCAGCTCGACCGGGACAAAAGAGACCCAGTACTTC
>TRBV5-1|few|-|TRBJ1-4
CASSLGSTNEKLFF
TGCGCCAGCAGCTTGGGATCAACTAATGAAAAACTGTTTTTT
>TRBV28|-|-|TRBJ1-2
CASSSRPVSYGYTF
TGTGCCAGCAGTTCTCGCCCGGTTTCATATGGCTACACCTTC
>TRBV5-1|-|-|TRBJ2-2
CASSASGTNTGELFF
TGCGCCAGCAGCGCCTCCGGGACGAACACCGGGGAGCTGTTTTTT
>TRBV5-1|-|-|TRBJ1-1
CASSFHGPGGMNTEAFF
TGCGCCAGCAGCTTTCACGGACCGGGGGGGATGAACACTGAAGCTTTCTTT
>TRBV6-6|-|-|TRBJ1-3
CAIGRGSGNTIYF
TGTGCCATCGGGCGGGGATCTGGAAACACCATATATTTT